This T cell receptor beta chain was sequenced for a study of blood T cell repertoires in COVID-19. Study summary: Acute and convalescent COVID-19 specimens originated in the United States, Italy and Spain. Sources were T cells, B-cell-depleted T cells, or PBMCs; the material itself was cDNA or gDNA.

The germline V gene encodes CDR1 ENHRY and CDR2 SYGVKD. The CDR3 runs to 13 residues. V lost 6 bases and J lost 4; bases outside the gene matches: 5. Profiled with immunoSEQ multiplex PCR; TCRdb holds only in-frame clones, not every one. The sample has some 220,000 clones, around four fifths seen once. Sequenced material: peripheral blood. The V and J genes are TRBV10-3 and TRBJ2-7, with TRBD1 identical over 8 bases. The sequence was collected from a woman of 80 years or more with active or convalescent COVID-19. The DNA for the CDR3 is TGTGCCATCAGCCTGGGACAGGCGTACGAGCAGTACTTC. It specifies CAISLGQAYEQYF.